This TCR beta chain was sequenced during a study of shared clonotypes between healthy human individuals. Notes on this clone: The sample carries other DNA sequences with the same CDR3.

Using immunoSEQ multiplex PCR, the repertoire was profiled, and TCRdb retains in-frame clones only, with some absent. The sample holds 2,500,000 or so clones; just over 90% are singletons and the top ten take 0.13% to 0.15%. From germline, CDR1 is SGHRS and CDR2 YFSETQ. V was pared by 1 base and J by 2 bases, with 9 bases between. There are 15 residues in the CDR3. Sequencing was carried out using naive CD4+ T cells sorted from blood. Regarding subset: CD45RA+ positively selected. The TCR was taken from a man younger than 30 in good health. The V and J genes are TRBV5-1 and TRBJ1-4; tentative D call: TRBD1 (6 bases). CDR3 in DNA: TGCGCCAGCAGCTTGAGGACAGCCACTAATGAAAAACTGTTTTTT. Encoded protein: CASSLRTATNEKLFF.